This T cell receptor beta chain is from a study of sequential checkpoint blockade in melanoma (dated by TCRdb to between 2018 and 2021). Context from the whole study: Patients were assigned by 1:1 randomization to either first-line nivolumab followed by ipilimumab (arm A) or ipilimumab followed by nivolumab (arm B). Both trial sequences were followed by maintenance nivolumab. On the study overall, not on this receptor specifically: Larger, independent patient cohorts are needed to validate the response-prediction model that combines TCR metrics and mutation burden.

TCRbeta CDR3 regions were immunosequenced from genomic DNA with the immunoSEQ Assay. Before high-throughput sequencing, genomic DNA was amplified using bias-controlled multiplex PCR. As for the original processing: To quantify the absolute abundance of each unique TCRbeta CDR3 region, the sequences were collapsed and filtered. Clonality, defined as 1 minus Pielou's evenness, was calculated using only productive rearrangements. Clones with significantly greater frequencies in on-treatment versus baseline samples were identified using a previously published method. As stored in TCRdb, this immuneACCESS dataset retains in-frame rearrangements with V and J assigned. A fraction of the clones does not appear; measured against another copy, unresolved V genes explain less than half of the discrepancy, and the remainder lacks a known reason. That table is the source of V, J and clone size, and D and trimming were worked out from the DNA. The sample profile shows some 40,000 clones; roughly 90% of them were found once. The ten biggest clones cover around 12% of the sample.

This clone has just a few counts. This receptor's antigen is unknown. No quality values exist for individual bases; no much larger clone is one base distant. The treatment or condition label corresponds to: randomized to nivolumab then ipilimumab (arm A) or the reverse (arm B). Prior DNA-damaging chemotherapy had not been received by any trial patient. A FACS Aria II flow cytometer was used to sort live CD3+CD8+ cells that were negative for CD19 and CD56 from thawed PBMCs. Samples came from patients with melanoma in CheckMate 064, a randomized, open-label phase II trial of sequential checkpoint blockade. Peripheral blood mononuclear cells were collected by leukapheresis, purified using Ficoll-Paque, and frozen in human serum containing approximately 9.6% DMSO. Right after sorting, the blood CD3+CD8+ cells were verified to be >95% pure, and DNA extraction followed. Clipping removes 5 bases from V and 2 bases from J, with 8 as the unmatched junction base count. From a lookup of the germline V gene (reference sequence), CDR1 and CDR2 are SEHNR and FQNEAQ. Counted from cysteine to phenylalanine, this CDR3 has 15 amino acids. The kept DNA is CDR3 alone, 45 bases in frame from the first base.

The sequence derives from a human donor with melanoma. Rearrangement joined TRBV7-9 to TRBJ1-2; TRBD1 agrees with 7 junctional bases. The sample here was CD8+ T cells sorted from blood (inferred from file names), taken from a patient given nivolumab and ipilimumab in sequence. The DNA sequence follows: TGTGCCAGCAGCCGGGGGACAGAAGACAACTATGGCTACACCTTC. The translation is CASSRGTEDNYGYTF. Full variable domain (CDR3 extended with the reference TRBV7-9 and TRBJ1-2 proteins): DTGVSQNPRHKITKRGQNVTFRCDPISEHNRLYWYRQTLGQGPEFLTYFQNEAQLEKSRLLSDRFSAERPKGSFSTLEIQRTEQGDSAMYLCASSRGTEDNYGYTFGSGTRLTVV.